The entry below gives a single T cell receptor beta chain sequence along with its context. Its target is not known. This record belongs to a study of beta chain features in type 1 diabetes. Per the germline V gene, CDR1 is GTSNPN and CDR2 is SVGIG (reference sequence). The CDR3 runs to 10 residues. The V end lost 6 bases, the J end lost 4 bases, and 6 bases lay between the germline ends. Study results and caveats: Using cDNA template may skew counts toward highly expressing activated cells.

cDNA synthesis used the whole RNA isolate, giving expressed TCRB sequences. Profiling relied on immunoSEQ multiplex PCR, and the TCRdb table lists in-frame clones only, not all of them. In the table there are some 150,000 clones, approximately 52% of which are singletons. Material for sequencing was Tregs from blood. V and J are TRBV30 and TRBJ1-2, with a tentative D call TRBD1 (6 bases). This TCR was recovered from a man younger than 30 in good health. CDR3 residues: CACRGYGYTF. In nucleotides, the CDR3 is TGTGCCTGCAGGGGCTATGGCTACACCTTC.